The clone carrying this T cell receptor (beta chain) was recorded only once. The CDR3 totals 14 residues. Germline CDR1 reads SEHNR; CDR2 reads FQNEAQ (reference sequence). V dropped 3 bases and J dropped 4 bases, with 9 bases sitting between them. This specimen belongs to a study of blood T cell repertoires in COVID-19. Turning to the study itself: COVID-19 samples from acute and convalescent phases originated in the United States, Italy and Spain.

Per the study methods: Estimates of nucleated cell counts were drawn from the amplification of reference gene primers. The assay was immunoSEQ multiplex PCR, and TCRdb's table has in-frame clones only and misses some. From that table come the V and J calls and clone size; the DNA was used to work out D and trimming. The data hold roughly 280,000 clones, with approximately 86% observed a single time. The sample taken for sequencing was peripheral blood. This receptor was taken from a man aged 30 to 39 with active or convalescent COVID-19. This chain uses TRBV7-9 with TRBJ1-4, with D unclear. The CDR3 spells CASSFAGNNEKLFF. CDR3 nucleotides: TGTGCCAGCAGCTTTGCGGGGAATAATGAAAAACTGTTTTTT.